This T cell receptor (beta chain) was identified in a study of T-cell reconstitution after alpha-beta-depleted transplantation in children. Study findings and constraints: One year after transplant, T-cell counts and diversity came mostly from newly produced T cells.

This clonotype was counted between two and nine times. Its antigen is unknown. Molecular barcoding with unique molecular identifiers was used for the TCRbeta library. In TCRdb, the PCR reads were re-called with MiXCR into one record per CDR3 protein. The sample has some 440,000 distinct CDR3 sequences; roughly 16% are singletons. V dropped 0 bases and J dropped 7; count of bases not matched to a gene: 18. Germline values: CDR1 DFQATT, CDR2 SNEGSKA (reference sequence). The CDR3 totals 17 residues. The chain carries TRBV20-1 and TRBJ2-7; 7 bases are a match to TRBD1. The TCR sequence derives from a boy in the first two years of life who had a stem cell transplant for Wiskott-Aldrich syndrome, so the T cells may come from the graft donor. Here the sequenced sample was PBMCs, mostly from graft donor cells, taken 360 days after TCRalphabeta/CD19-depleted stem cell transplant. The CDR3 protein is CSARDLPLKGAKEEQYF. The CDR3 DNA reads TGCAGTGCTAGAGATCTCCCTCTTAAGGGGGCGAAGGAAGAGCAGTACTTC.